This TCR beta chain emerged from a study of blood T cells in healthy people across ages. Study-wide points: Higher naive T cell percentage went strongly together with higher TCR beta diversity.

Using a J-beta primer mix together with a sample-barcoded 5' primer, a second PCR was run for roughly 6 to 11 cycles. TCRdb re-called the 5' RACE reads through MiXCR, storing one row per CDR3 protein. The data show about 1.5 million distinct CDR3 sequences, with approximately 43% seen just once and about 4% held by the top ten. Germline V gives CDR1 LNHNV, CDR2 YYDKDF (reference sequence). The CDR3 consists of 16 residues. V dropped 4 bases and J dropped 0 bases, with 14 bases sitting between them. Details on this clonotype: Its antigen is not known.

This receptor was identified in a woman aged 18-29 years in good health. The specimen was blood. This chain links TRBV15 with TRBJ2-3; perhaps TRBD2 as D (6 bases). As DNA, the CDR3 is TGTGCCACCAGCAAGTTGTTAGGACTAAGCACAGATACGCAGTATTTT. It codes for CATSKLLGLSTDTQYF.